The TCR beta chain under discussion was sequenced for a study of blood T cell repertoires in COVID-19. Turning to the study itself: Spain, Italy and the United States supplied samples that represented acute and convalescent COVID-19.

In the source study's methods: Researchers report that nucleated cell counts were estimated from reference gene primer amplification. TCRdb keeps only in-frame clones here, not all; method: immunoSEQ multiplex PCR. The V and J calls and the clone size are those of that table, but D and trimming were determined from the DNA. The sample gives 90,000 to 120,000 clones, more than 70% of which show up once; 4% to 6% is in the top ten. CDR1 SNHLY and CDR2 FYNNEI come from the germline V gene. The CDR3 has 18 amino acids. Trimming removed 6 bases from V and 0 bases from J; junction bases left unmatched: 9. Sequencing was done on a sample of peripheral blood. The receptor was derived from a man aged 35-49 years with active or convalescent COVID-19. The chain carries TRBV2 and TRBJ2-1; 12 nucleotides line up with TRBD2. DNA of the CDR3: TGTGCCAGCAGAACCGGGACTAGCGGGTTTTACTCCTACAATGAGCAGTTCTTC. Encoded protein: CASRTGTSGFYSYNEQFF.